This T cell receptor beta chain was documented in a study of shared clonotypes between healthy human individuals. Notes on the study in general: The sole specimen, blood, was sampled, and tissue repertoires likely differ.

TCRdb's table, derived via immunoSEQ multiplex PCR, lists solely in-frame clones and lacks some. The profile shows a few million clones, approximately 96% of them singletons. For this clone: Its antigen is as yet unknown.

This CDR3 spans 15 amino acids. V was cut by 7 bases and J by 2 bases, with 17 bases left in between. Germline CDR1 MNHNY, CDR2 SVGAGI (reference sequence). Sequenced: naive CD4+ T cells sorted from blood. The subset was: CD45RA+ positively selected. The TCR sequence derives from a young man in good health. The V gene is TRBV6-6, the J gene TRBJ2-5; weak D call: TRBD2 (5 bases). The CDR3 reads CASKADSLRQETQYF. CDR3 in DNA: TGTGCCAGCAAGGCGGACTCCCTCCGACAAGAGACCCAGTACTTC.